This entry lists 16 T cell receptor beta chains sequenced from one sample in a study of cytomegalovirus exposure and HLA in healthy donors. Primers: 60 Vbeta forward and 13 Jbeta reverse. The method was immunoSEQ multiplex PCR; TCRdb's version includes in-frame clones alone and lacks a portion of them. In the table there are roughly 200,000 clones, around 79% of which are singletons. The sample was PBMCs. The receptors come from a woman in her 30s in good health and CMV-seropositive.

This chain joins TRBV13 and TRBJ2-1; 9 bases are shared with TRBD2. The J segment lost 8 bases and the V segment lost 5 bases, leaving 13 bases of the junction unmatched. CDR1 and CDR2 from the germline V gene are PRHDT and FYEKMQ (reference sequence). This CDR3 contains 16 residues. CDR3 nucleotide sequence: TGTGCCAGCAGCGCTAGTAGCGGGAGCGGATATTATGAGCAGTTCTTC. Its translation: CASSASSGSGYYEQFF.

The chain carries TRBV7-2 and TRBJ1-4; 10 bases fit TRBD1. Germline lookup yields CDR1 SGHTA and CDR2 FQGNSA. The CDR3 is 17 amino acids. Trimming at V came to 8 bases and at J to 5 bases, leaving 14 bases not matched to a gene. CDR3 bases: TGTGCCAGCCTCCGTTTGGGAGACAGGGGGCGAAATGAAAAACTGTTTTTT. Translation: CASLRLGDRGRNEKLFF.

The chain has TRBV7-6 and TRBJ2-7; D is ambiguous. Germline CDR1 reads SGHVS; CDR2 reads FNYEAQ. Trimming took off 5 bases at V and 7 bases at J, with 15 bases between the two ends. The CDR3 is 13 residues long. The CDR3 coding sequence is TGTGCCAGCAGCGTGGAGACCTCTGGAGAGCAGTACTTC. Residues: CASSVETSGEQYF.

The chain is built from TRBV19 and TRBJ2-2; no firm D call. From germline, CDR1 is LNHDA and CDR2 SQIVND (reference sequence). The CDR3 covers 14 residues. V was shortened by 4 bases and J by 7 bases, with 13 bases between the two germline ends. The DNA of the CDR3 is TGTGCCAGTAGTACTACAAGCGCCGGCGGGGAGCTGTTTTTT. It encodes CASSTTSAGGELFF.

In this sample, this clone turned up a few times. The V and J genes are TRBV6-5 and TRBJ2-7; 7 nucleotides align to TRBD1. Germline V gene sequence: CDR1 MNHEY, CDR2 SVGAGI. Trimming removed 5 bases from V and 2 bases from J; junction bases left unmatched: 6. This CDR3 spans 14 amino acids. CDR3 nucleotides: TGTGCCAGCAGTCCAGGACAGGAGACCTACGAGCAGTACTTC. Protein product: CASSPGQETYEQYF.

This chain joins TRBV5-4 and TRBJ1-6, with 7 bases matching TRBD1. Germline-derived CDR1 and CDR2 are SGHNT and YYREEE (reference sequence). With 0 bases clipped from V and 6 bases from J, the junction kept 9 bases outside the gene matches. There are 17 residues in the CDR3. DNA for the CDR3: TGTGCCAGCAGCTTGGGGGGCGGGGACAGATTTAATTCACCCCTCCACTTT. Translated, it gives CASSLGGGDRFNSPLHF.

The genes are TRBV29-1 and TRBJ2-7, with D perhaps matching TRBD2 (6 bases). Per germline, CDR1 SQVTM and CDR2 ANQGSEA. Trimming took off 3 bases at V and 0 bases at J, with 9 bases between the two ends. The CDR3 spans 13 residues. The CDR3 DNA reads TGCAGCGTTGAGGAGGGAATCTCCTACGAGCAGTACTTC. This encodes CSVEEGISYEQYF.

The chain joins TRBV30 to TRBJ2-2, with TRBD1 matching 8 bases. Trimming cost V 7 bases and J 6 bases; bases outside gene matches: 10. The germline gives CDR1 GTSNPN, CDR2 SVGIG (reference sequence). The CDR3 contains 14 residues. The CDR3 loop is CAFLTGAKAGELFF. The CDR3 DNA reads TGTGCCTTCTTGACAGGGGCGAAAGCCGGGGAGCTGTTTTTT.

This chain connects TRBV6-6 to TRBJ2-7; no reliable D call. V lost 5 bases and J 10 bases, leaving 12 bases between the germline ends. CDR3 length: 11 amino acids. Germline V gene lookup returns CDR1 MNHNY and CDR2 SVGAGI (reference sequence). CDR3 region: CASSPGLAQYF. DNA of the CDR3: TGTGCCAGCAGTCCCGGTCTCGCCCAGTACTTC.

The DNA of the CDR3 is TGTGCCAGCAGCGCGGGACAGGGGGGTTATGGCTACACCTTC. This codes for CASSAGQGGYGYTF. The V and J genes are TRBV7-2 and TRBJ1-2, with TRBD1 matching 11 bases. V lost 5 bases and J lost 5; bases outside the gene matches: 4. This CDR3 region has 14 residues. Germline V lookup: CDR1 SGHTA, CDR2 FQGNSA.

The CDR3 coding sequence is TGCGCCAGCAGCTCAACAGGGGACTACGAGCAGTACTTC. Translated, it gives CASSSTGDYEQYF. This chain links TRBV5-1 with TRBJ2-7; 7 bases map to TRBD1. In germline, CDR1 is SGHRS, CDR2 YFSETQ. J gave up 3 bases and V 3 bases, and 3 bases lay outside the gene matches. This CDR3 contains 13 residues.

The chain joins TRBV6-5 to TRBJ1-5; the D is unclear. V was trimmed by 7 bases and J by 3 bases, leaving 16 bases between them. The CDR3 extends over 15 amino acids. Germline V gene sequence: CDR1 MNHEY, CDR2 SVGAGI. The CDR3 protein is CASTILGLNNQPQHF. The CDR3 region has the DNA TGTGCCAGCACCATACTTGGGCTTAACAATCAGCCCCAGCATTTT.

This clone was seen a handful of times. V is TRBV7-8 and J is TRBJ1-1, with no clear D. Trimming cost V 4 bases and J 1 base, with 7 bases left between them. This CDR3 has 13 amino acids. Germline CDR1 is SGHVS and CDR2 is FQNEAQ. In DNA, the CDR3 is TGTGCCAGCAGCTCCTTCAGGAACACTGAAGCTTTCTTT. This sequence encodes CASSSFRNTEAFF.

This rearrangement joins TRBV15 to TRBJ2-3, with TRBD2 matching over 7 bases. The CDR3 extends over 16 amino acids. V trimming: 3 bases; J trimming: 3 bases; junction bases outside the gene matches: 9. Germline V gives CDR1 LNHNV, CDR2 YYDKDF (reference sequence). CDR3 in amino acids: CATSREAGAVTDTQYF. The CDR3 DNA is TGTGCCACCAGCAGGGAGGCGGGAGCCGTAACAGATACGCAGTATTTT.

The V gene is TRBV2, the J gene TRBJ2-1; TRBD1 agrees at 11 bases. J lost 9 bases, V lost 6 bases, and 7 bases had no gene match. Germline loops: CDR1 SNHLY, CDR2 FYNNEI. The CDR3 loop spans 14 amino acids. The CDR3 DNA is TGTGCCAGCAGGGCTGGACAGGGGGCTCGTGAGCAGTTCTTC. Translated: CASRAGQGAREQFF.

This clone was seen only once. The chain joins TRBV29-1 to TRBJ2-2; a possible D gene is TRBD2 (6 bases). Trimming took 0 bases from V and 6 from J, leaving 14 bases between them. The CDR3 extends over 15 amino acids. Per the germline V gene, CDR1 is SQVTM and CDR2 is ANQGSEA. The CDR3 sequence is CSVEDGLASAGELFF. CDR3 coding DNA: TGCAGCGTTGAAGATGGGCTAGCGAGCGCCGGGGAGCTGTTTTTT.